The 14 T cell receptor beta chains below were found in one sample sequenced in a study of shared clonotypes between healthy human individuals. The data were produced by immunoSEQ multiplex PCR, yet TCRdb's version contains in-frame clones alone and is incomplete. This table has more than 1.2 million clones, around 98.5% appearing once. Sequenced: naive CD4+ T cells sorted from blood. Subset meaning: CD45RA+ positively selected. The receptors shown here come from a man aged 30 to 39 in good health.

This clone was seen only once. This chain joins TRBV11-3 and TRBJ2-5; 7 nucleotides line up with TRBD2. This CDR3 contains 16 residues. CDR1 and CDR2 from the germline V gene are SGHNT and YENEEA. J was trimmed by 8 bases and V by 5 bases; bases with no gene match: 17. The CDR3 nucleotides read TGTGCCAGCAGCCTGACTCCGGCCCGGGGCGGGAGAACCCAGTACTTC. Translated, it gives CASSLTPARGGRTQYF.

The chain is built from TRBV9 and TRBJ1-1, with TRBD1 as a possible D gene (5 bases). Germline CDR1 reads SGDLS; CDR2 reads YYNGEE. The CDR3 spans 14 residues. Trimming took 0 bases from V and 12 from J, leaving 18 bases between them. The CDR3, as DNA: TGTGCCAGCAGCGTAGGAGGTGGGGGGTTGGTGACTTTCTTT. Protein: CASSVGGGGLVTFF.

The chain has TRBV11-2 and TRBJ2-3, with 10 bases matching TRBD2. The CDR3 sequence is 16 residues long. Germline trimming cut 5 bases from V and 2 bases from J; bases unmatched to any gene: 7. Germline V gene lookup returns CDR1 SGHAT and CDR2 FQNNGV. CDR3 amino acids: CASSTLAGEDTDTQYF. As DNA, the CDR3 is TGTGCCAGCAGCACCCTAGCGGGAGAGGACACAGATACGCAGTATTTT. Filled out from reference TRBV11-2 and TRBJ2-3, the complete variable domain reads EAGVAQSPRYKIIEKRQSVAFWCNPISGHATLYWYQQILGQGPKLLIQFQNNGVVDDSQLPKDRFSAERLKGVDSTLKIQPAKLEDSAVYLCASSTLAGEDTDTQYFGPGTRLTVL.

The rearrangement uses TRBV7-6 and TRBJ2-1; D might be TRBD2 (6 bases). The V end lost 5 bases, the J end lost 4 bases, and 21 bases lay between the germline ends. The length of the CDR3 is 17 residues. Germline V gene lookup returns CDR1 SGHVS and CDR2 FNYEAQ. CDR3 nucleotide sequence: TGTGCCAGCAGCGAGAGCCTGACGGGAGATCCTTACAATGAGCAGTTCTTC. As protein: CASSESLTGDPYNEQFF.

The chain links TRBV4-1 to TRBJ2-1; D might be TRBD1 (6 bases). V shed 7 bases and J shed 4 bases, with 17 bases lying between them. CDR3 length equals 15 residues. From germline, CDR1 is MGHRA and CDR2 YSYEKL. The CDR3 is CASNTGSFGYNEQFF. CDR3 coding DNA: TGCGCCAGCAACACAGGGTCTTTCGGTTACAATGAGCAGTTCTTC.

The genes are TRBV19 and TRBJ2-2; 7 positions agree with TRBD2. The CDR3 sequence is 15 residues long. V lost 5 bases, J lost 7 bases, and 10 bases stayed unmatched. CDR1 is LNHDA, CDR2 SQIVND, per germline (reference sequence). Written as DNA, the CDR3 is TGTGCCAGTAGTTCGGGGCTAGCGGTACGCGGGGAGCTGTTTTTT. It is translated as CASSSGLAVRGELFF.

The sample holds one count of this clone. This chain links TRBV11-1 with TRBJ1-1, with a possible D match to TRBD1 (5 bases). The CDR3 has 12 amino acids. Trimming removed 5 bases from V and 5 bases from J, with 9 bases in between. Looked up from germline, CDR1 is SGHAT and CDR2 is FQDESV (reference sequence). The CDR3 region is CASSRGVTEAFF. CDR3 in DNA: TGTGCCAGCAGCCGAGGGGTAACTGAAGCTTTCTTT.

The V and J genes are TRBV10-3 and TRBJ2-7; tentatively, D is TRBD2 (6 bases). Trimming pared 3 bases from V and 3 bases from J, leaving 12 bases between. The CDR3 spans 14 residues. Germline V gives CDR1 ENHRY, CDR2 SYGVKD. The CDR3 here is CAISDFGSGYEQYF. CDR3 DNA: TGTGCCATCAGTGATTTCGGGAGTGGCTACGAGCAGTACTTC.

CDR3 in DNA: TGTGCCAGCAGTTTACTAGCGGGGGCCACCTACGAGCAGTACTTC. This codes for CASSLLAGATYEQYF. The chain carries TRBV27 and TRBJ2-7; the match to TRBD2 covers 10 bases. V was clipped by 2 bases and J by 2 bases; unmatched bases: 3. This CDR3 comprises 15 residues. Per germline, CDR1 MNHEY and CDR2 SMNVEV (reference sequence).

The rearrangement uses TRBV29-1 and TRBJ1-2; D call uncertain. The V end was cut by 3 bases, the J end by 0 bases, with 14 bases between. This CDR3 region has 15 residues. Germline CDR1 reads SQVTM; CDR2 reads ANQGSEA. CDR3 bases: TGCAGCGTTGAGTTATTGGGCCGTCCTAACTATGGCTACACCTTC. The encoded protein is CSVELLGRPNYGYTF.

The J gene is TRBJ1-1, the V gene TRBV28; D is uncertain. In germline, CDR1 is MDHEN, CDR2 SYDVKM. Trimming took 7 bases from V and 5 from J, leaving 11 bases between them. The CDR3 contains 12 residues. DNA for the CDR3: TGTGCCAGCACCCGTGGGGAGACTGAAGCTTTCTTT. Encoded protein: CASTRGETEAFF.

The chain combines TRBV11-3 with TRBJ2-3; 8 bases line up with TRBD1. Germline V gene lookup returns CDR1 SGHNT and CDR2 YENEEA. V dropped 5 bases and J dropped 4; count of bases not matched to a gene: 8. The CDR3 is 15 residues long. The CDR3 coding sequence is TGTGCCAGCAGCCAGCGGCGGGGACAGGCAGATACGCAGTATTTT. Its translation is CASSQRRGQADTQYF.

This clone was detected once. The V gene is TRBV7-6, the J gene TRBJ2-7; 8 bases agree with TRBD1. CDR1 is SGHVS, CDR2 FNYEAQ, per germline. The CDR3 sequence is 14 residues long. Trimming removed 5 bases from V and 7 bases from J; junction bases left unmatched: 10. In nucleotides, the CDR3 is TGTGCCAGCAGCCCCTCCACAGGGGGAGGTGAGCAGTACTTC. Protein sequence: CASSPSTGGGEQYF.

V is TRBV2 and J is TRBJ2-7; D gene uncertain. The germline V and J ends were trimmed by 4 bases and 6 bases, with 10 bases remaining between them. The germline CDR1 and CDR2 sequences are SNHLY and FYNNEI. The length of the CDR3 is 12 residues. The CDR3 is CASSGYGSEQYF. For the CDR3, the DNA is TGTGCCAGCAGTGGCTATGGCTCCGAGCAGTACTTC.